The clone carrying this TCR beta chain has just one count. The data originate from a study of regulatory T cells in long-lasting Graves disease. Study-level background: Persistence in Graves' disease denoted antithyroid drug use beyond 5 years alongside positive TSH receptor antibodies.

Construction of TCR beta libraries relied on iRepertoire HTBI primers and on Arm-PCR targeting CDR3 regions. TCRdb reanalysed the multiplex PCR reads using MiXCR and keeps one entry per CDR3 protein. The data contain some 430,000 distinct CDR3 sequences, 20% to 25% of them singletons. The time point was: persistent/refractory GD, antithyroid drugs over 5 years with positive TRAb. After RNA was extracted from PBMCs, the TCR library was made from it. This sequence originates from a female donor with Graves disease. Specimen: peripheral blood mononuclear cells (PBMCs), collected when the disease was refractory, from a patient treated with antithyroid drugs.

The CDR3 here is CASSPGTGGYQETQYF. The CDR3 DNA reads as TGTGCCAGCAGTCCCGGGACAGGGGGGTACCAAGAGACCCAGTACTTC. The chain combines TRBV2 with TRBJ2-5, with TRBD1 identical over 11 bases. V lost 5 bases and J lost 0; bases outside the gene matches: 5. The CDR3 loop spans 16 amino acids. Germline V CDR1 and CDR2: SNHLY, FYNNEI.